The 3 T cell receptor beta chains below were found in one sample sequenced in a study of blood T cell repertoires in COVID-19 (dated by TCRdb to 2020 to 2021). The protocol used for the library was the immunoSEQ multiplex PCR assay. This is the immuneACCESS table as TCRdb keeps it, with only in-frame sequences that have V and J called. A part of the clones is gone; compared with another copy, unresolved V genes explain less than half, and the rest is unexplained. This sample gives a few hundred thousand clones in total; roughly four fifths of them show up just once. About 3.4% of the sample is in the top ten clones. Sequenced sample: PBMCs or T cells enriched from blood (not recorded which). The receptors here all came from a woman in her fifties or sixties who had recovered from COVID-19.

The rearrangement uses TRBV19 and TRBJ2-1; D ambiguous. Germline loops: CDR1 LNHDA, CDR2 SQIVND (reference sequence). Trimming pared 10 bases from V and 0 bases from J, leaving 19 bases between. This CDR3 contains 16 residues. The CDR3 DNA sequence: TGTGCCACTGAACCCATAGCAAGTAGCTCCTACAATGAGCAGTTCTTC. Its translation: CATEPIASSSYNEQFF.

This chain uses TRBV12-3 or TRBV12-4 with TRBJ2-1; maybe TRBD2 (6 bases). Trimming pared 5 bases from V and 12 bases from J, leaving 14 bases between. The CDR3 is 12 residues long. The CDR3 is CASSLETRMQFF. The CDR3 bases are TGTGCCAGCAGTCTCGAGACTAGGATGCAGTTCTTC.

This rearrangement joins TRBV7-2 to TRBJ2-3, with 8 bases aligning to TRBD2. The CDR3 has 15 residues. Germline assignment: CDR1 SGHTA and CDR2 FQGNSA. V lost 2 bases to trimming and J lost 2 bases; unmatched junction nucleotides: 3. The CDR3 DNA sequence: TGTGCCAGCAGCTTATTAGCGGGGTTCACAGATACGCAGTATTTT. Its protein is CASSLLAGFTDTQYF. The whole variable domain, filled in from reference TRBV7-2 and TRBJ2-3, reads GAGVSQSPSNKVTEKGKDVELRCDPISGHTALYWYRQSLGQGLEFLIYFQGNSAPDKSGLPSDRFSAERTGGSVSTLTIQRTQQEDSAVYLCASSLLAGFTDTQYFGPGTRLTVL.